Shown below are 10 T cell receptor beta chains from a single sample sequenced in a study of blood T cells in healthy people across ages. A sample-barcoded 5' primer and a J-beta primer mix were used in a second PCR of about 7 to 12 cycles. MiXCR, run by TCRdb on the 5' RACE reads, gives a single entry per CDR3 protein. The table records around 1,800,000 distinct CDR3 sequences, about 39% of them present only once. Sequenced material: blood. These receptors were taken from a human donor in good health.

This clonotype has a count of ten or more. The rearrangement uses TRBV6-6 and TRBJ2-5; D gene unclear. The CDR3 is 12 residues long. Per the germline V gene, CDR1 is MNHNY and CDR2 is SVGAGI (reference sequence). V gave up 0 bases and J gave up 4 bases, with 3 bases separating them. CDR3 region: CASSYSSETQYF. The DNA of the CDR3 is TGTGCCAGCAGTTACTCCTCAGAGACCCAGTACTTC.

This clonotype was recorded many times. The genes are TRBV5-1 and TRBJ2-1; a possible D gene is TRBD1 (6 bases). CDR3 length: 13 residues. CDR1 is SGHRS and CDR2 is YFSETQ in the germline V gene. V was cut by 4 bases and J by 10 bases, with 15 bases left in between. The chain's CDR3 is CASSTSPGTEQFF. The CDR3 nucleotides are TGCGCCAGCAGCACAAGCCCCGGGACAGAGCAGTTCTTC. The full variable domain, rest sourced from reference TRBV5-1 and TRBJ2-1, is KAGVTQTPRYLIKTRGQQVTLSCSPISGHRSVSWYQQTPGQGLQFLFEYFSETQRNKGNFPGRFSGRQFSNSRSEMNVSTLELGDSALYLCASSTSPGTEQFFGPGTRLTVL.

This clonotype was found a few times. The chain joins TRBV10-3 to TRBJ1-2, with D maybe TRBD1 (5 bases). Germline V CDR1 and CDR2: ENHRY, SYGVKD. The V end was cut by 6 bases, the J end by 4 bases, with 15 bases between. The CDR3 extends over 14 amino acids. The CDR3 spells CAISGGGIGYGYTF. CDR3 in DNA: TGTGCCATCAGCGGCGGGGGGATTGGCTATGGCTACACCTTC.

This clonotype was picked up a small number of times. The genes are TRBV14 and TRBJ2-1; D is undetermined. Germline CDR1 SGHDN, CDR2 FVKESK. The CDR3 contains 14 residues. Trimming removed 6 bases from V and 0 bases from J, with 9 bases in between. CDR3 nucleotides: TGTGCCAGCAGGGGTGTCGGCTCCTACAATGAGCAGTTCTTC. It is translated as CASRGVGSYNEQFF.

CDR3 sequence reads: CSVELGERAFF. As DNA, the CDR3 is TGCAGCGTTGAGTTGGGGGAGAGAGCTTTCTTT. The rearrangement uses TRBV29-1 and TRBJ1-1; D possibly corresponds to TRBD1 (5 bases). The V end was cut by 3 bases, the J end by 10 bases, with 12 bases between. The CDR3 runs 11 residues. Germline lookup yields CDR1 SQVTM and CDR2 ANQGSEA.

This clonotype was counted a few times. V usage is TRBV29-1 and J usage is TRBJ1-2; unclear D gene. Looked up from germline, CDR1 is SQVTM and CDR2 is ANQGSEA. The CDR3 has 11 residues. The V gene lost 1 base and the J gene lost 8 bases, with 8 bases spanning the gap. CDR3 amino acids: CSVEGGIGYTF. CDR3 coding DNA: TGCAGCGTTGAAGGTGGGATCGGCTACACCTTC. Full variable domain (outside the CDR3, taken from reference TRBV29-1 and TRBJ1-2): SAVISQKPSRDICQRGTSLTIQCQVDSQVTMMFWYRQQPGQSLTLIATANQGSEATYESGFVIDKFPISRPNLTFSTLTVSNMSPEDSSIYLCSVEGGIGYTFGSGTRLTVV.

This chain connects TRBV28 to TRBJ2-7, with 7 bases fitting TRBD2. The CDR3 loop spans 15 amino acids. Unmatched junction bases numbered 10, after V lost 3 bases and J lost 5 bases. CDR1 and CDR2 (germline): MDHEN, SYDVKM. The CDR3 DNA reads TGTGCCAGCAGTTTTACTAGCGAGGCGAGGGACGAGCAGTACTTC. As protein: CASSFTSEARDEQYF.

This chain uses TRBV27 with TRBJ2-7, with D uncertain. The CDR3 runs to 14 residues. V lost 3 bases, J lost 0 bases, and 9 bases lay in between. Germline values: CDR1 MNHEY, CDR2 SMNVEV (reference sequence). Written as DNA, the CDR3 is TGTGCCAGCAGTTTGGCAGCTCACTCCTACGAGCAGTACTTC. Translated: CASSLAAHSYEQYF.

The V call is TRBV5-1, the J call TRBJ2-1; 8 bases align to TRBD1. Per germline, CDR1 SGHRS and CDR2 YFSETQ. CDR3 size: 15 residues. V shed 6 bases, J shed 6 bases, and the junction held 11 bases outside the gene matches. CDR3 sequence: CASTIGDRSFNEQFF. CDR3 nucleotide sequence: TGCGCCAGCACCATAGGGGACAGGTCTTTCAATGAGCAGTTCTTC.

The V call is TRBV12-3 or TRBV12-4, the J call TRBJ1-5; D is unclear. The CDR3 is 12 residues long. V lost 7 bases to trimming and J lost 4 bases, with 8 bases between them. In nucleotides, the CDR3 is TGTGCCAGCAAGGCAGGAAATCAGCCCCAGCATTTT. Amino acid sequence: CASKAGNQPQHF.